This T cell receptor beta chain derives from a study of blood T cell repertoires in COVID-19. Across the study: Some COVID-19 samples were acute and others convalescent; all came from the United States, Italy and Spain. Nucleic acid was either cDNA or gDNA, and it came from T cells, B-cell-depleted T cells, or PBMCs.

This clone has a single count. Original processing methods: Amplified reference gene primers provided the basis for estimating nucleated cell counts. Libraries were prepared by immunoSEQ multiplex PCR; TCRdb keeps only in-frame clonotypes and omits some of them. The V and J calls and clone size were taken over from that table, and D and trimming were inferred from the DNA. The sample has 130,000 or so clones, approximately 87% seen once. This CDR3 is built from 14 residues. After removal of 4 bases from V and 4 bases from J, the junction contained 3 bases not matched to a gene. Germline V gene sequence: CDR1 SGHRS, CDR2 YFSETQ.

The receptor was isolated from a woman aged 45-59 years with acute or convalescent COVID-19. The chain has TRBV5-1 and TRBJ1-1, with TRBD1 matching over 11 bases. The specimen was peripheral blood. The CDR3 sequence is CASSAGTGGTEAFF. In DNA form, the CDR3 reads TGCGCCAGCAGCGCCGGGACAGGGGGCACTGAAGCTTTCTTT.